This record looks at one T cell receptor (beta chain) sequence and its context. Its specificity is not known. These data come from a study of monozygotic twins with inflammatory bowel disease. Whole-study findings and limits: Added variability in patient repertoires may stem from differing immunosuppressive treatments.

TCRdb reprocessed the 5' RACE reads; each CDR3 protein has one entry and no DNA is given. Seen in this sample are about 85,000 distinct CDR3 sequences; the ten most common clones hold about 7.4%. Germline V gene lookup returns CDR1 WSHSY and CDR2 SAAADI. The CDR3 runs to 15 residues. The sequence was collected from a human donor with ulcerative colitis or Crohn's disease, or a healthy co-twin of an affected twin (not recorded which). Material for sequencing was blood. This rearrangement joins TRBV10-2 to TRBJ2-5; TCRdb picks TRBD1, but there is no DNA to check that call. This CDR3 reads CASSESRQDTETQYF.